This passage covers 4 T cell receptor beta chains from one sample sequenced in a study of CD8 T cells in ankylosing spondylitis. Each CDR3 protein is one row after TCRdb ran MiXCR on the 5' RACE reads. Of around 150,000 distinct CDR3 sequences listed, around 10% are singletons. The material sequenced was blood, either unsorted or a sorted T cell fraction (not recorded which). The receptors here all came from a male donor with ankylosing spondylitis or in good health (not recorded which).

Ten or more counts support this clonotype. This chain uses TRBV20-1 with TRBJ2-7, with TRBD1 matching 8 bases. The V gene end was trimmed by 6 bases and the J gene end by 3 bases; junction bases not matched to a gene: 4. Per germline, CDR1 DFQATT and CDR2 SNEGSKA (reference sequence). CDR3 length: 12 amino acids. This CDR3 is CSATGGGYEQYF. In DNA form, the CDR3 reads TGCAGTGCCACAGGGGGTGGCTACGAGCAGTACTTC.

This clonotype was counted many times. The genes are TRBV25-1 and TRBJ2-5, with 12 bases aligning to TRBD2. Per germline, CDR1 MGHDK and CDR2 SYGVNS. J was trimmed by 1 base and V by 11 bases; bases with no gene match: 5. This CDR3 region has 14 residues. In DNA form, the CDR3 reads TGTGCCTCTACTAGCGGGAGGAGCCAAGAGACCCAGTACTTC. Its protein is CASTSGRSQETQYF.

This clonotype appeared a few times. V gene TRBV6-1 combines with J gene TRBJ1-1; weak D call: TRBD1 (5 bases). The germline V gene has CDR1 MNHNS and CDR2 SASEGT. Trimming shortened V by 4 bases and J by 9 bases, and 21 bases separated the two germline ends. The CDR3 runs 15 residues. This CDR3 reads CASSAGRSRGSKAFF. In DNA form, the CDR3 reads TGTGCCAGCAGTGCGGGACGGAGCCGTGGGTCGAAAGCTTTCTTT.

This clonotype was detected only a few times. The chain carries TRBV6-5 and TRBJ1-2; TRBD1 matches at 9 bases. CDR1 and CDR2 from the germline V gene are MNHEY and SVGAGI. Trimming removed 2 bases from V and 4 bases from J; junction bases left unmatched: 5. This CDR3 is built from 15 residues. CDR3 nucleotide sequence: TGTGCCAGCAGTTACGGGACAGGGCGGGGCTATGGCTACACCTTC. Translating gives CASSYGTGRGYGYTF.